This is a list of T cell receptor beta chains from one sample in a study of blood T cell repertoires in COVID-19. Assay used: immunoSEQ multiplex PCR; TCRdb lists only in-frame clones, some missing. This table has about 58,000 clones, over 75% appearing once. Sequencing was performed on peripheral blood. These receptors all come from a man in his 60s with COVID-19, enrolled during active disease. CDR3s include the opening cysteine and the closing phenylalanine or tryptophan. D genes are given only for firm matches. Part of the rows lack a size; the others show once, few, many or a class for expanded clones.

CDR3nt: TGTGCCAGCAGCTTAGTGACAGGGAAAGGCTACACCTTC; CDR3aa: CASSLVTGKGYTF; j_gene: TRBJ1-2; abundance: few; d_gene: TRBD1; len: 13; v_gene: TRBV7-2
CDR3nt: TGTGCCAGCAGCTTGGTCCTAGCCGCCTACGAGCAGTACTTC; CDR3aa: CASSLVLAAYEQYF; j_gene: TRBJ2-7; abundance: NA; d_gene: NA; len: 14; v_gene: TRBV5-8
CDR3nt: TGTGCCAGCACGGGGGGGGGAGCCAAAAACATTCAGTACTTC; CDR3aa: CASTGGGAKNIQYF; j_gene: TRBJ2-4; abundance: once; d_gene: TRBD2; len: 14; v_gene: TRBV28
CDR3nt: TGTGCCAGCTCACCCCCAAGACAGTCTCCGAGGCACAATGAGCAGTTCTTC; CDR3aa: CASSPPRQSPRHNEQFF; j_gene: TRBJ2-1; abundance: once; d_gene: NA; len: 17; v_gene: TRBV18
CDR3nt: TGTGCCAGCAGTTACCGGGACAGGGGACCCTACGAGCAGTACTTC; CDR3aa: CASSYRDRGPYEQYF; j_gene: TRBJ2-7; abundance: NA; d_gene: TRBD1; len: 15; v_gene: TRBV7-6
CDR3nt: TGCGCCAGCAGCTCCACTGGGACTACGGCTCTCCAAGAGACCCAGTACTTC; CDR3aa: CASSSTGTTALQETQYF; j_gene: TRBJ2-5; abundance: once; d_gene: TRBD2; len: 17; v_gene: TRBV5-1
CDR3nt: TGTGCCAGCAGCTTGGTAGCGAGCGAGCAGTACTTC; CDR3aa: CASSLVASEQYF; j_gene: TRBJ2-7; abundance: NA; d_gene: NA; len: 12; v_gene: TRBV5-4
CDR3nt: TGTGCCAGCACTTCGGCGGGAAAAGAGACCCAGTACTTC; CDR3aa: CASTSAGKETQYF; j_gene: TRBJ2-5; abundance: NA; d_gene: NA; len: 13; v_gene: TRBV2
CDR3nt: TGTGCCAGCAGTGAAGGAGGGATTGGAGCTTTCTTT; CDR3aa: CASSEGGIGAFF; j_gene: TRBJ1-1; abundance: NA; d_gene: NA; len: 12; v_gene: TRBV6-1
CDR3nt: TGTGCCAGCAGTGGCAGGGTAGCCAAAAACATTCAGTACTTC; CDR3aa: CASSGRVAKNIQYF; j_gene: TRBJ2-4; abundance: NA; d_gene: NA; len: 14; v_gene: TRBV25-1
CDR3nt: TGTGCCAGCAGTTACTCCCCCTCTGCGGGAGTAAATGAGCAGTTCTTC; CDR3aa: CASSYSPSAGVNEQFF; j_gene: TRBJ2-1; abundance: NA; d_gene: TRBD2; len: 16; v_gene: TRBV6-2/TRBV6-3
CDR3nt: TGTGCCAGCAGCCAGACTCTAACCGGGGAGCTGTTTTTT; CDR3aa: CASSQTLTGELFF; j_gene: TRBJ2-2; abundance: NA; d_gene: NA; len: 13; v_gene: TRBV5-8
CDR3nt: TGTGCCAGCTCACTCCCGGGACTAGCGGGGCCATTCTGGGAGACCCAGTACTTC; CDR3aa: CASSLPGLAGPFWETQYF; j_gene: TRBJ2-5; abundance: NA; d_gene: TRBD2; len: 18; v_gene: TRBV18
CDR3nt: TGTGCCAGCAAACGGGTGCTTAGCGCCTACAATGAGCAGTTCTTC; CDR3aa: CASKRVLSAYNEQFF; j_gene: TRBJ2-1; abundance: NA; d_gene: NA; len: 15; v_gene: TRBV7-9
CDR3nt: TGTGCCAGTAGTATTGGACAGGGTATCTATGAGCAGTTCTTC; CDR3aa: CASSIGQGIYEQFF; j_gene: TRBJ2-1; abundance: NA; d_gene: TRBD1; len: 14; v_gene: TRBV19
CDR3nt: TGTGCCAGCAGTCTAACAGGGGAAAGGGGCTACACCTTC; CDR3aa: CASSLTGERGYTF; j_gene: TRBJ1-2; abundance: NA; d_gene: TRBD1; len: 13; v_gene: TRBV28
CDR3nt: TGTGCCAGCAGCGTAGCTGTGACCGGGGAGCTGTTTTTT; CDR3aa: CASSVAVTGELFF; j_gene: TRBJ2-2; abundance: NA; d_gene: NA; len: 13; v_gene: TRBV9
CDR3nt: TGCGCCAGCAGCTCGGCGGGCGAGAACACTGAAGCTTTCTTT; CDR3aa: CASSSAGENTEAFF; j_gene: TRBJ1-1; abundance: NA; d_gene: NA; len: 14; v_gene: TRBV5-1